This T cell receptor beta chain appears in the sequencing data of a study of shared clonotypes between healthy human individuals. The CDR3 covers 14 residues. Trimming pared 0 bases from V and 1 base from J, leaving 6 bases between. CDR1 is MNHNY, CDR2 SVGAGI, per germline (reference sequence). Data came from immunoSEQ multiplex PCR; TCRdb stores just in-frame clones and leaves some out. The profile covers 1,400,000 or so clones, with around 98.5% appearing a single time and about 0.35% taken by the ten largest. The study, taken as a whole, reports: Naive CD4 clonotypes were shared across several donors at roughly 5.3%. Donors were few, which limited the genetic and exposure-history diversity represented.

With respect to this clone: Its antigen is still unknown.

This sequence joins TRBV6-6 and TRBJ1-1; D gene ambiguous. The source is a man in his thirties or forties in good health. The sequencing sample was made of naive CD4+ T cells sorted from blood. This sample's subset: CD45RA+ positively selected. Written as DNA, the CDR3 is TGTGCCAGCAGTTACTCGAGTAAGAACACTGAAGCTTTCTTT. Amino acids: CASSYSSKNTEAFF.